The sequence of this TCR beta chain was determined in a study of blood T cells in healthy people across ages. Germline CDR1 is ENHRY and CDR2 is SYGVKD. The CDR3 contains 15 residues. Through a sample-barcoded 5' primer and a J-beta primer mix, a second PCR was run for roughly 7 to 12 cycles. In TCRdb, the 5' RACE reads were re-called with MiXCR into one record per CDR3 protein. This table holds hundreds of thousands of distinct CDR3 sequences, just over 55% found once. With each sample, at least 5.5 micrograms of total RNA were extracted. With regard to this clonotype: A read error may produce the germline difference seen at one junction end.

Sequencing was performed on blood. J is TRBJ2-3 and V is TRBV10-3; D perhaps matches TRBD2 (6 bases). The source of this sequence is a man aged 35 to 55 in good health. The CDR3 loop is CVISESGDSTDTQYF. The CDR3 DNA sequence: TGTGTCATCAGTGAGTCCGGGGACTCTACAGATACGCAGTATTTT.